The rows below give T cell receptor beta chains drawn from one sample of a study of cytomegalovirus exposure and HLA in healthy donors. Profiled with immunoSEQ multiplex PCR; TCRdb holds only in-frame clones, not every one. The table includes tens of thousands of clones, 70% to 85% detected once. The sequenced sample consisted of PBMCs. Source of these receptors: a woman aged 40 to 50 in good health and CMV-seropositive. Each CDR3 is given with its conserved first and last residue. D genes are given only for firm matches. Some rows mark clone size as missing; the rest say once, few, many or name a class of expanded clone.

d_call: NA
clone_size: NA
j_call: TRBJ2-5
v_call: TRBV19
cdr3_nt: TGTGCCAGTAGTATGGCAACACGAGAGACCCAGTACTTC
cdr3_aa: CASSMATRETQYF

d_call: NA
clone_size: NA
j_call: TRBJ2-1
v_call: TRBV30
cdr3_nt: TGTGCCTGGAGTGTACCAGCAGGGGACGTGGATGAGCAGTTCTTC
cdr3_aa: CAWSVPAGDVDEQFF

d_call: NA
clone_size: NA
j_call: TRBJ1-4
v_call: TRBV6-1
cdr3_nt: TGTGCCAGCAGTGAAAACTCAGGGGTGGGCGAAAAACTGTTTTTT
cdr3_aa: CASSENSGVGEKLFF

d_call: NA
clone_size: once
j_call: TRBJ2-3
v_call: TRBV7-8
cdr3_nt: TGTGCCAGCAGCCTGCGGGACGGACGCACAGATACGCAGTATTTT
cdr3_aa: CASSLRDGRTDTQYF

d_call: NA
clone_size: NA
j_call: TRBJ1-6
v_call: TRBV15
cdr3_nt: TGTGCCACCAGCAGAACAGGGAGTAATGCACCCCTCCACTTT
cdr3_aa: CATSRTGSNAPLHF

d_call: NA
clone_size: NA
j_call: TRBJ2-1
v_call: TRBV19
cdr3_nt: TGTGCCAGTAGTACAACATTATCTCCCTACAATGAGCAGTTCTTC
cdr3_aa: CASSTTLSPYNEQFF

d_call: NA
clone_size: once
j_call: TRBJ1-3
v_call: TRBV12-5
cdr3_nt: TGTGCTAGTGGTTTGCCACGGGGGGCTTCGCTCTCTGGAAACACCATATATTTT
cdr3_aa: CASGLPRGASLSGNTIYF

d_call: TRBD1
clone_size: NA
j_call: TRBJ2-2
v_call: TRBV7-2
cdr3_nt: TGTGCCAGCAGCTTAGGCAGGGGGCGAACCGGGGAGCTGTTTTTT
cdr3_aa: CASSLGRGRTGELFF

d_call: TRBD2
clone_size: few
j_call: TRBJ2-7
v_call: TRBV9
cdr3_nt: TGTGCCAGCAGCCCCAGCGGGGGGCCCTACGAGCAGTACTTC
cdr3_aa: CASSPSGGPYEQYF

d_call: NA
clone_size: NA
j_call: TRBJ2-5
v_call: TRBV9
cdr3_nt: TGTGCCAGCAGCGTAGACCTAGAAAAGACCCAGTACTTC
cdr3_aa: CASSVDLEKTQYF

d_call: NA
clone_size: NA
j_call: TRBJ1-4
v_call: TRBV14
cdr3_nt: TGTGCCAGCAGCCTGGGGAGCGGGGGATATGAAAAACTGTTTTTT
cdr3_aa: CASSLGSGGYEKLFF

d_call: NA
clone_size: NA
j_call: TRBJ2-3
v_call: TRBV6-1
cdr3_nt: TGTGCCAGCAGTGAAGCGCCAGGCAGCACAGATACGCAGTATTTT
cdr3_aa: CASSEAPGSTDTQYF

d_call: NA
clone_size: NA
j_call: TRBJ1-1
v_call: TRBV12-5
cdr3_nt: TGTGCTAGTGGTTTGGTTCTATCATCCTTACAGGGAATGAACACTGAAGCTTTCTTT
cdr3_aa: CASGLVLSSLQGMNTEAFF

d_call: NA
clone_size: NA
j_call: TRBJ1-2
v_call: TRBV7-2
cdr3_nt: TGTGCCAGCAGCTTACCTGCTAACTATGGCTACACCTTC
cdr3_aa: CASSLPANYGYTF

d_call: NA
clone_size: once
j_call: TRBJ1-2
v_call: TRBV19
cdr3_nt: TGTGCCAGTAGTATCTCCGCGGGGAATAATGGCTACACCTTC
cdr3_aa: CASSISAGNNGYTF

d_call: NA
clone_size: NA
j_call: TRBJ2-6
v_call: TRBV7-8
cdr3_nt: TGTGCCAGCAGCTTGCCGGGCTCTGGGGCCAACGTCCTGACTTTC
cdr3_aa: CASSLPGSGANVLTF

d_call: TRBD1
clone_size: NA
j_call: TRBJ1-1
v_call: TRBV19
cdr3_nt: TGTGCCAGTAGTCAAAGACAGGGGTCCGCGAACACTGAAGCTTTCTTT
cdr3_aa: CASSQRQGSANTEAFF

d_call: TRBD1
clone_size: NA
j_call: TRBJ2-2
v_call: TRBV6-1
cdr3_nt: TGTGCCAGCAGTGCGGGACAGGACACCGGGGAGCTGTTTTTT
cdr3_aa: CASSAGQDTGELFF

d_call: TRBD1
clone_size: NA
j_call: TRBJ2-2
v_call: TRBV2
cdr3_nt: TGTGCCAGCAGGGCGGACAGGGGGCCTTACACCGGGGAGCTGTTTTTT
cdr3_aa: CASRADRGPYTGELFF

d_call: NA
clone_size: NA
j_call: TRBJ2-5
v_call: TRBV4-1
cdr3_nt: TGCGCCAGCAGCCCGCGGAGCGGCATCCAAGAGACCCAGTACTTC
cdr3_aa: CASSPRSGIQETQYF

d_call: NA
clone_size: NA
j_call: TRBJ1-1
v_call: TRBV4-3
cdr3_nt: TGCGCCAGCAGCCACACAGGGAAGGGACGGCGGACTGAAGCTTTCTTT
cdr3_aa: CASSHTGKGRRTEAFF

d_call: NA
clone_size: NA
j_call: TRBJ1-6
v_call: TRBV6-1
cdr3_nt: TGTGCCAGCAGTGTCGGACAGCGTTCACCCCTCCACTTT
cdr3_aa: CASSVGQRSPLHF

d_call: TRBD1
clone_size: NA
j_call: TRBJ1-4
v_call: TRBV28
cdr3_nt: TGTGCCAGCAAGGGGACAGCAAATGAAAAACTGTTTTTT
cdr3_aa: CASKGTANEKLFF

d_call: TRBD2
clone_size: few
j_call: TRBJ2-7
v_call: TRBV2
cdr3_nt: TGTGCCAGCAGTCTTAGCGGGGGATCCTACGAGCAGTACTTC
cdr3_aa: CASSLSGGSYEQYF

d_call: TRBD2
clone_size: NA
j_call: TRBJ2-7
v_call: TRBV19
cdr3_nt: TGTGCCAGTAGTATAGGCGGGGGAATGTACGAGCAGTACTTC
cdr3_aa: CASSIGGGMYEQYF

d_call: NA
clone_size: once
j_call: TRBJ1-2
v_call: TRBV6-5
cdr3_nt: TGTGCCAGCAGTCTAACAGGGTTGAATGGCTACACCTTC
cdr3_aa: CASSLTGLNGYTF

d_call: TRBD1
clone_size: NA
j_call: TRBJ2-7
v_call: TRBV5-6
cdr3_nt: TGTGCCAGCAACCCTCGGACAGGGCCCAGCTCCTACGAGCAGTACTTC
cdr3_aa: CASNPRTGPSSYEQYF

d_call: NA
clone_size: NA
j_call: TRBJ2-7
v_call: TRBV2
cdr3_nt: TGTGCCAGCTCGGGACACCAATACGAGCAGTACTTC
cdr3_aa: CASSGHQYEQYF

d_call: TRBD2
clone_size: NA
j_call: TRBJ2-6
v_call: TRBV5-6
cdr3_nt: TGTGCCAGCAGCTTGGGGGGGGGTCTGGGCTCTGGGGCCAACGTCCTGACTTTC
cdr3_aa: CASSLGGGLGSGANVLTF

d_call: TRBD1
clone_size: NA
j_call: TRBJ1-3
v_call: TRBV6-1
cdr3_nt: TGTGCCAGCAGTGAACCGGGACAGGGGGCAAACACCATATATTTT
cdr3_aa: CASSEPGQGANTIYF

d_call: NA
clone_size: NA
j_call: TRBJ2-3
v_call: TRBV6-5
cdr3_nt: TGTGCCAGCAGTTACGTACCCGACGGGAGGCAGTATTTT
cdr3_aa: CASSYVPDGRQYF

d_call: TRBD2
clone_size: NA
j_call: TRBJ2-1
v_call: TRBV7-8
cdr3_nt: TGTGCCAGCAGCTTACAGAGACTAGCGGTCTCCTACAATGAGCAGTTCTTC
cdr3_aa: CASSLQRLAVSYNEQFF

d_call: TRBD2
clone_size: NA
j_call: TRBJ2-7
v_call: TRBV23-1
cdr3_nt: TGCGCCAGCAGTCAACCCGGGGGGATACGGAGGAAGCAGTACTTC
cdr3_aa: CASSQPGGIRRKQYF

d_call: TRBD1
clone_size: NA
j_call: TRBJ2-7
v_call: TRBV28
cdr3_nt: TGTGCCAGCACCCCCTGGGGACAGGGCTACGAGCAGTACTTC
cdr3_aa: CASTPWGQGYEQYF

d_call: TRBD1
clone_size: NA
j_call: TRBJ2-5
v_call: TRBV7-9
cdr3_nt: TGTGCCAGCAGCTTAGCCCGACAGGGTAGCGAGACCCAGTACTTC
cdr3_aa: CASSLARQGSETQYF

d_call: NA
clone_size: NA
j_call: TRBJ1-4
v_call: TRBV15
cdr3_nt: TGTGCCACCAGCAGATTGGATGGTTCTGTTGGGACTCAAAAACTGTTTTTT
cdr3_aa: CATSRLDGSVGTQKLFF

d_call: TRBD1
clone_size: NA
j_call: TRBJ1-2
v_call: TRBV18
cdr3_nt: TGTGCCAGCTCACCTAGGACAGGGGAGGGCTATGGCTACACCTTC
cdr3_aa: CASSPRTGEGYGYTF

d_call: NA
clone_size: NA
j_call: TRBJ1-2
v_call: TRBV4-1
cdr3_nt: TGCGCCAGCAGCGTCGGTTGGGGAGGGACGGGGATAAACTATGGCTACACCTTC
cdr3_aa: CASSVGWGGTGINYGYTF

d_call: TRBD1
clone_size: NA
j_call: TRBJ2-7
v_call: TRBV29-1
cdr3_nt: TGCAGCGTTGGGGACAGCGATCCCTACGAGCAGTACTTC
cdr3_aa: CSVGDSDPYEQYF

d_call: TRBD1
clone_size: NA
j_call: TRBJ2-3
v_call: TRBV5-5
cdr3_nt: TGTGCCAGCAGCTTGGCCGGGACAGGGCTGTTAGACCCTAGCACAGATACGCAGTATTTT
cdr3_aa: CASSLAGTGLLDPSTDTQYF

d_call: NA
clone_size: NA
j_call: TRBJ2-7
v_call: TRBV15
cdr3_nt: TGTGCCACCAGCGTTGGGAGGCGCGAGCAGTACTTC
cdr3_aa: CATSVGRREQYF

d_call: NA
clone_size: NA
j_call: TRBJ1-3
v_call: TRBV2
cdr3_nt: TGTGCCAGCATGTTGGGGCCAGGAAACACCATATATTTT
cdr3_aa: CASMLGPGNTIYF

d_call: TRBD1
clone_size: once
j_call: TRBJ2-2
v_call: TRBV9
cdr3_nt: TGTGCCAGCAGCGCTAAGGGGACAGCAAACACCGGGGAGCTGTTTTTT
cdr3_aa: CASSAKGTANTGELFF

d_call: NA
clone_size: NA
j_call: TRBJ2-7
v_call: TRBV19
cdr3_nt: TGTGCCAGTAGCCAAGGGGTGGCCGGACGCTATAGTAACTCCTACGAGCAGTACTTC
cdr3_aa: CASSQGVAGRYSNSYEQYF

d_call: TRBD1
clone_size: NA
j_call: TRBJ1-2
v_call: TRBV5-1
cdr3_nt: TGCGCCAGCAGTTACGGGACAGCCTCCGATGGCTACACCTTC
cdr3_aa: CASSYGTASDGYTF